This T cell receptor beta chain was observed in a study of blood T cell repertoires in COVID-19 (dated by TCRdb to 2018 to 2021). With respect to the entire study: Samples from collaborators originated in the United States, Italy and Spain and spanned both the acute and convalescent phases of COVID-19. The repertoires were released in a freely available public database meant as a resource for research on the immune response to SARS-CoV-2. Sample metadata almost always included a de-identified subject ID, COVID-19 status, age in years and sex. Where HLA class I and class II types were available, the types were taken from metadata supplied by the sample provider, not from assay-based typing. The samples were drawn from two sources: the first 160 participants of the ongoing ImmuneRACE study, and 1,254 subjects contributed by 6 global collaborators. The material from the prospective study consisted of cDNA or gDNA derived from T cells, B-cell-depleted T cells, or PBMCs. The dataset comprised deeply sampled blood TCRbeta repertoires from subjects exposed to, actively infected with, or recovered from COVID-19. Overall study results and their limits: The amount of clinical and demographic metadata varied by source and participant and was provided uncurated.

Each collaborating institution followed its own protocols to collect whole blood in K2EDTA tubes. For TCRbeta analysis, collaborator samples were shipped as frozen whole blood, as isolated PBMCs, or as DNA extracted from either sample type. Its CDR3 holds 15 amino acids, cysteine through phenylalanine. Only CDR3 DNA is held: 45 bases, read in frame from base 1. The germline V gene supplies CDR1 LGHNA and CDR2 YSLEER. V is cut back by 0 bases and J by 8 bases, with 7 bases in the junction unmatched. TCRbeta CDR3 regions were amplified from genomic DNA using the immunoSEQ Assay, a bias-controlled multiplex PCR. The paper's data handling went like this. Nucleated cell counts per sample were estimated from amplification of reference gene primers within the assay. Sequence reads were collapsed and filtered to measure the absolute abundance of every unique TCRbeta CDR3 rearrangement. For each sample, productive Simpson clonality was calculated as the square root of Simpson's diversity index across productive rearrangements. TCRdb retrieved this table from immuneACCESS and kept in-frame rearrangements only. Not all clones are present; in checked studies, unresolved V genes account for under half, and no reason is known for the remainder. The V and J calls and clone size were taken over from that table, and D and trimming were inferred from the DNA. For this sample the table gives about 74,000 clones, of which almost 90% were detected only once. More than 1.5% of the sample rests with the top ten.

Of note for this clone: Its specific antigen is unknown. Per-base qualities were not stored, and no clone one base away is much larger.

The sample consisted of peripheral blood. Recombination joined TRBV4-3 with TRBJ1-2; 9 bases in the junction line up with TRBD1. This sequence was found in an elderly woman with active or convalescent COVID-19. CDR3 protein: CASSQDPTGGTGYTF. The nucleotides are TGCGCCAGCAGCCAAGATCCGACAGGGGGAACCGGCTACACCTTC.